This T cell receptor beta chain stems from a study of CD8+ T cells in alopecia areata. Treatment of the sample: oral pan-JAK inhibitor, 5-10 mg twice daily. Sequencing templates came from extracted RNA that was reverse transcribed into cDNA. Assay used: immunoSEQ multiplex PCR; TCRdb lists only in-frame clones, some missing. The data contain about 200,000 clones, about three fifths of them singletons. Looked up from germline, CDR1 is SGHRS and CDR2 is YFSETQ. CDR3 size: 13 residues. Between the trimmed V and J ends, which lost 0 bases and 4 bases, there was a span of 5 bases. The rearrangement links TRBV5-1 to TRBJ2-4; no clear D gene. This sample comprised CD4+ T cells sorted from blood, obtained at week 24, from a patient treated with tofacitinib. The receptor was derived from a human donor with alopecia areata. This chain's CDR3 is CASSLEQKNIQYF. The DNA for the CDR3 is TGCGCCAGCAGCTTGGAGCAGAAAAACATTCAGTACTTC.